The T cell receptor beta chain under discussion was sequenced for a study of blood T cell repertoires in COVID-19. This clone has only a few counts. The trim removed 2 bases at V and 8 bases at J, leaving 7 bases unmatched. The CDR3 is made up of 15 amino acids. Looked up from germline, CDR1 is SGHTA and CDR2 is FQGTGA. The assay was immunoSEQ multiplex PCR, and TCRdb's table has in-frame clones only and misses some. Seen here are a few hundred thousand clones, roughly 85% observed once, and the top ten hold less than 2.5%. The specimen sequenced was PBMCs or T cells enriched from blood (not recorded which). This sequence was found in a man under 40 who had recovered from COVID-19. V usage is TRBV7-3 and J usage is TRBJ2-1; 9 nucleotides line up with TRBD2. The DNA of the CDR3 is TGTGCCAGCAGCTTATATAGCGGGGGAATTGATGAGCAGTTCTTC. Its protein is CASSLYSGGIDEQFF.